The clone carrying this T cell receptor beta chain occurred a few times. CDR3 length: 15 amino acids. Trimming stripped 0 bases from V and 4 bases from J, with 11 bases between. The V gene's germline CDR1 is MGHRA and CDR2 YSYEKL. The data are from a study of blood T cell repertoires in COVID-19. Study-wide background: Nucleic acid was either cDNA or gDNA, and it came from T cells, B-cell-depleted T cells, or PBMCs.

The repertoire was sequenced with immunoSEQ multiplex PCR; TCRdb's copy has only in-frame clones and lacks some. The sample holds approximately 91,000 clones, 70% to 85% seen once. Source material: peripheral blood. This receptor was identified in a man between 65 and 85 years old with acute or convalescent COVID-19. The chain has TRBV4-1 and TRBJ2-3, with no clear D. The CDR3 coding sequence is TGCGCCAGCAGCCAAGAGAGGATTAGGCCAGATACGCAGTATTTT. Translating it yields CASSQERIRPDTQYF.